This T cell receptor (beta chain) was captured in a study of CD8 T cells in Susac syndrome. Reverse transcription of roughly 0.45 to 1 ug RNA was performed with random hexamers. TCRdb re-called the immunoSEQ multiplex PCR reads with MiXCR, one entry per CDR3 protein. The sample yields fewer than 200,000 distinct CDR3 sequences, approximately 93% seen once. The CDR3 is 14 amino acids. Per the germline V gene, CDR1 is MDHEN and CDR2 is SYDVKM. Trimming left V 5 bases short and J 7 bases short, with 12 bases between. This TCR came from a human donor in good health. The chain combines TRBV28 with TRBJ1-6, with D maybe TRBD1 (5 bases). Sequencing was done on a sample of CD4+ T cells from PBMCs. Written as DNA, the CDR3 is TGTGCCAGCAGTCTCGGACGGGGGAATTCACCCCTCCACTTT. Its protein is CASSLGRGNSPLHF.